The rows below give T cell receptor beta chains drawn from one sample of a study of blood T cells in healthy people across ages. TCRdb fed the 5' RACE reads into MiXCR, producing one record per CDR3 protein. The table lists around 850,000 distinct CDR3 sequences, roughly 40% of them singletons. Material: blood. These receptors came from a man between 18 and 29 years old in good health. CDR3s include the opening cysteine and the closing phenylalanine or tryptophan. D genes are given only for firm matches. Part of the rows lack a size; the others show once, few, many or a class for expanded clones.

d_gene: TRBD1
v_gene: TRBV18
abundance: few
j_gene: TRBJ2-3
CDR3aa: CASSPMGQAGADTQYF
CDR3nt: TGTGCCAGCTCACCCATGGGACAGGCAGGAGCAGATACGCAGTATTTT

d_gene: .
v_gene: TRBV20-1
abundance: .
j_gene: TRBJ2-2
CDR3aa: CSASWRGNTGELFF
CDR3nt: TGCAGTGCTAGTTGGCGCGGGAACACCGGGGAGCTGTTTTTT

d_gene: .
v_gene: TRBV29-1
abundance: few
j_gene: TRBJ1-1
CDR3aa: CSGAGTVNTEAFF
CDR3nt: TGCAGCGGCGCCGGGACGGTGAACACTGAAGCTTTCTTT

d_gene: .
v_gene: TRBV28
abundance: few
j_gene: TRBJ1-2
CDR3aa: CASSSRAPYGYTF
CDR3nt: TGTGCCAGCAGTTCCCGGGCTCCCTATGGCTACACCTTC

d_gene: TRBD2
v_gene: TRBV9
abundance: once
j_gene: TRBJ2-7
CDR3aa: CASSVGSRLAGSLREQYF
CDR3nt: TGTGCCAGCAGCGTAGGATCGAGACTAGCGGGGTCTCTTAGGGAGCAGTACTTC

d_gene: .
v_gene: TRBV6-2/TRBV6-3
abundance: .
j_gene: TRBJ2-2
CDR3aa: CASSLDSHTNTGELFF
CDR3nt: TGTGCCAGCAGCCTAGACAGCCACACGAACACCGGGGAGCTGTTTTTT

d_gene: .
v_gene: TRBV4-3
abundance: .
j_gene: TRBJ2-1
CDR3aa: CASSDRDNYNKQFF
CDR3nt: TGCGCCAGCAGCGACCGGGACAACTACAATAAGCAGTTCTTC

d_gene: .
v_gene: TRBV20-1
abundance: .
j_gene: TRBJ2-1
CDR3aa: CSASTPDPRTYSEQFF
CDR3nt: TGCAGTGCTAGCACCCCGGACCCCCGTACATACAGTGAGCAGTTCTTC

d_gene: TRBD1
v_gene: TRBV20-1
abundance: many
j_gene: TRBJ2-1
CDR3aa: CSARVDGTGGKDEQFF
CDR3nt: TGCAGTGCTAGAGTCGATGGGACAGGGGGCAAGGATGAGCAGTTCTTC

d_gene: .
v_gene: TRBV12-3/TRBV12-4
abundance: .
j_gene: TRBJ2-1
CDR3aa: CASSLSTGSEQFF
CDR3nt: TGTGCCAGCAGCCTTTCCACAGGGAGTGAGCAGTTCTTC

d_gene: .
v_gene: TRBV6-1
abundance: .
j_gene: TRBJ2-6
CDR3aa: CASSEVQTGANVLTF
CDR3nt: TGTGCCAGCAGTGAAGTCCAAACTGGGGCCAACGTCCTGACTTTC

d_gene: TRBD2
v_gene: TRBV5-1
abundance: .
j_gene: TRBJ2-1
CDR3aa: CVSSFGTSGENEQFF
CDR3nt: TGCGTCAGCAGCTTTGGGACTAGCGGGGAGAACGAGCAGTTCTTC

d_gene: .
v_gene: TRBV10-3
abundance: .
j_gene: TRBJ2-1
CDR3aa: CAISESVRDEQFF
CDR3nt: TGTGCCATCAGTGAGTCGGTCCGTGATGAGCAGTTCTTC

d_gene: .
v_gene: TRBV9
abundance: few
j_gene: TRBJ2-2
CDR3aa: CASSVGDNTGELFF
CDR3nt: TGTGCCAGCAGCGTGGGTGACAACACCGGGGAGCTGTTTTTT

d_gene: .
v_gene: TRBV16
abundance: .
j_gene: TRBJ1-1
CDR3aa: CASSQSRVNTEAFF
CDR3nt: TGTGCCAGCAGCCAATCCAGGGTGAACACTGAAGCTTTCTTT

d_gene: TRBD1
v_gene: TRBV6-2/TRBV6-3
abundance: .
j_gene: TRBJ2-5
CDR3aa: CASSYDRGEQETQYF
CDR3nt: TGTGCCAGCAGTTACGACAGGGGGGAGCAAGAGACCCAGTACTTC

d_gene: .
v_gene: TRBV6-5
abundance: .
j_gene: TRBJ1-5
CDR3aa: CASRQGRYNQPQHF
CDR3nt: TGTGCCAGCAGACAAGGACGGTACAATCAGCCCCAGCATTTT

d_gene: TRBD2
v_gene: TRBV9
abundance: few
j_gene: TRBJ2-3
CDR3aa: CASSASGGRTDTQYF
CDR3nt: TGTGCCAGCAGCGCCAGCGGGGGCCGCACAGATACGCAGTATTTT

d_gene: .
v_gene: TRBV5-4
abundance: few
j_gene: TRBJ2-7
CDR3aa: CASRAEPTNNEQYF
CDR3nt: TGTGCCAGCAGAGCGGAACCTACTAACAATGAGCAGTACTTC

d_gene: TRBD1
v_gene: TRBV7-2
abundance: .
j_gene: TRBJ1-2
CDR3aa: CASSLSGTGGEGYTF
CDR3nt: TGTGCCAGCAGCTTAAGTGGGACAGGGGGCGAGGGCTACACCTTC

d_gene: .
v_gene: TRBV5-1
abundance: few
j_gene: TRBJ2-3
CDR3aa: CASSSPEGGSTDTQYF
CDR3nt: TGCGCCAGCAGCTCTCCGGAGGGGGGGAGCACAGATACGCAGTATTTT

d_gene: TRBD2
v_gene: TRBV5-1
abundance: .
j_gene: TRBJ2-7
CDR3aa: CASSLGLRTSSYEQYF
CDR3nt: TGCGCCAGCAGCTTGGGGTTGCGGACTAGCTCCTACGAGCAGTACTTC

d_gene: .
v_gene: TRBV7-8
abundance: .
j_gene: TRBJ2-7
CDR3aa: CASSLNRYEQYF
CDR3nt: TGTGCCAGCAGCTTGAATCGCTACGAGCAGTACTTC

d_gene: .
v_gene: TRBV7-2
abundance: .
j_gene: TRBJ2-2
CDR3aa: CANSLGPNTGELFF
CDR3nt: TGTGCCAACAGCTTGGGACCTAACACCGGGGAGCTGTTTTTT

d_gene: .
v_gene: TRBV5-5
abundance: .
j_gene: TRBJ2-3
CDR3aa: CASSLRQAMSTDTQYF
CDR3nt: TGTGCCAGCAGCTTAAGACAGGCTATGAGCACAGATACGCAGTATTTT

d_gene: TRBD1
v_gene: TRBV27
abundance: many
j_gene: TRBJ2-5
CDR3aa: CASSLRTGVQETQYF
CDR3nt: TGTGCCAGCAGTTTAAGGACAGGGGTTCAAGAGACCCAGTACTTC

d_gene: TRBD1
v_gene: TRBV4-2
abundance: few
j_gene: TRBJ1-1
CDR3aa: CASSRSNSGTGRTEAFF
CDR3nt: TGTGCCAGCAGCCGAAGTAATTCCGGGACAGGGCGCACTGAAGCTTTCTTT

d_gene: TRBD1
v_gene: TRBV20-1
abundance: few
j_gene: TRBJ1-6
CDR3aa: CSARPGTDNSPLHF
CDR3nt: TGCAGTGCTAGACCAGGGACAGATAATTCACCCCTCCACTTT

d_gene: TRBD1
v_gene: TRBV10-3
abundance: few
j_gene: TRBJ1-2
CDR3aa: CAISDPTGRVYGYTF
CDR3nt: TGTGCCATCAGTGACCCGACAGGGAGGGTCTATGGCTACACCTTC

d_gene: .
v_gene: TRBV3-1
abundance: few
j_gene: TRBJ2-7
CDR3aa: CASSQAGSYEQYF
CDR3nt: TGTGCCAGCAGCCAAGCCGGCTCCTACGAGCAGTACTTC

d_gene: TRBD1
v_gene: TRBV5-6
abundance: few
j_gene: TRBJ2-7
CDR3aa: CASSPMGQPYEQYF
CDR3nt: TGTGCCAGCAGCCCCATGGGACAGCCTTACGAGCAGTACTTC

d_gene: .
v_gene: TRBV12-3/TRBV12-4
abundance: .
j_gene: TRBJ1-3
CDR3aa: CASSLLALSLGTIYF
CDR3nt: TGTGCCAGCAGTTTGTTGGCTCTTAGCCTGGGGACCATATATTTT

d_gene: TRBD1
v_gene: TRBV6-6
abundance: once
j_gene: TRBJ1-4
CDR3aa: CASSYLRDRGGGEKLFF
CDR3nt: TGTGCCAGCAGTTACCTCCGGGACAGGGGTGGGGGCGAAAAACTGTTTTTT

d_gene: TRBD1
v_gene: TRBV7-2
abundance: .
j_gene: TRBJ1-2
CDR3aa: CASSPKTGGKGGYTF
CDR3nt: TGTGCCAGCAGCCCCAAGACAGGGGGAAAGGGTGGCTACACCTTC

d_gene: TRBD1
v_gene: TRBV28
abundance: .
j_gene: TRBJ1-5
CDR3aa: CASSFLGLAGGISNQPQHF
CDR3nt: TGTGCCAGCAGTTTCCTAGGGTTGGCAGGGGGCATTAGCAATCAGCCCCAGCATTTT

d_gene: .
v_gene: TRBV11-2
abundance: few
j_gene: TRBJ2-5
CDR3aa: CASSLYKQETQYF
CDR3nt: TGTGCCAGCAGCTTATACAAGCAGGAGACCCAGTACTTC

d_gene: .
v_gene: TRBV2
abundance: .
j_gene: TRBJ1-1
CDR3aa: CASSVGRGVNTEAFF
CDR3nt: TGTGCCAGCAGTGTAGGGAGGGGGGTGAACACTGAAGCTTTCTTT

d_gene: .
v_gene: TRBV12-3/TRBV12-4
abundance: few
j_gene: TRBJ1-5
CDR3aa: CASTAGVFNQPQHF
CDR3nt: TGTGCCAGCACTGCAGGGGTGTTCAATCAGCCCCAGCATTTT

d_gene: TRBD2
v_gene: TRBV12-3/TRBV12-4
abundance: .
j_gene: TRBJ2-7
CDR3aa: CASSLTRGGPYNEQYF
CDR3nt: TGTGCCAGCAGTTTAACCCGGGGGGGTCCCTACAATGAGCAGTACTTC

d_gene: .
v_gene: TRBV5-1
abundance: few
j_gene: TRBJ2-1
CDR3aa: CASSLVREPEQFF
CDR3nt: TGCGCCAGCAGCTTGGTGAGGGAGCCTGAGCAGTTCTTC

d_gene: .
v_gene: TRBV5-6
abundance: few
j_gene: TRBJ1-4
CDR3aa: CASSSLAWGRKSTNEKLFF
CDR3nt: TGTGCCAGCAGCTCCCTAGCCTGGGGCAGAAAGTCAACTAATGAAAAACTGTTTTTT

d_gene: .
v_gene: TRBV2
abundance: few
j_gene: TRBJ1-1
CDR3aa: CASSERAGRMNTEAFF
CDR3nt: TGTGCCAGCAGTGAGAGGGCGGGAAGAATGAACACTGAAGCTTTCTTT

d_gene: .
v_gene: TRBV7-2
abundance: many
j_gene: TRBJ2-7
CDR3aa: CASSLDSSHRAYEQYF
CDR3nt: TGTGCCAGCAGCTTAGATAGTTCGCACAGGGCCTACGAGCAGTACTTC

d_gene: TRBD1
v_gene: TRBV2
abundance: .
j_gene: TRBJ2-5
CDR3aa: CASISPGQGYETQYF
CDR3nt: TGTGCCAGCATTTCACCGGGACAGGGCTATGAGACCCAGTACTTC

d_gene: TRBD1
v_gene: TRBV29-1
abundance: .
j_gene: TRBJ1-3
CDR3aa: CSVDRGQGTGNTIYF
CDR3nt: TGCAGCGTTGATCGAGGACAGGGAACTGGAAACACCATATATTTT

d_gene: TRBD1
v_gene: TRBV20-1
abundance: .
j_gene: TRBJ1-1
CDR3aa: CSASGQGTAEAFF
CDR3nt: TGCAGTGCTAGTGGACAGGGTACGGCTGAAGCTTTCTTT

d_gene: .
v_gene: TRBV5-1
abundance: many
j_gene: TRBJ2-1
CDR3aa: CASSLASPYNEQFF
CDR3nt: TGCGCCAGCAGCTTGGCGTCCCCCTATAATGAGCAGTTCTTC

d_gene: TRBD2
v_gene: TRBV27
abundance: .
j_gene: TRBJ2-1
CDR3aa: CASSLTSNNEQFF
CDR3nt: TGTGCCAGCAGTTTGACTAGCAACAATGAGCAGTTCTTC

d_gene: TRBD2
v_gene: TRBV4-2
abundance: .
j_gene: TRBJ2-5
CDR3aa: CASSQLAGGNEQYF
CDR3nt: TGTGCCAGCAGCCAACTAGCGGGGGGGAATGAGCAGTACTTC

d_gene: TRBD2
v_gene: TRBV6-1
abundance: few
j_gene: TRBJ2-3
CDR3aa: CASTQLGLAESTDTQYF
CDR3nt: TGTGCCAGCACCCAACTCGGACTAGCGGAGAGCACAGATACGCAGTATTTT

d_gene: .
v_gene: TRBV20-1
abundance: few
j_gene: TRBJ1-1
CDR3aa: CSARHRSEGRTEAFF
CDR3nt: TGCAGTGCTAGACACCGAAGCGAAGGGAGAACTGAAGCTTTCTTT

d_gene: .
v_gene: TRBV20-1
abundance: few
j_gene: TRBJ1-1
CDR3aa: CSAPDRRAEAFF
CDR3nt: TGCAGTGCCCCCGACCGGAGGGCTGAAGCTTTCTTT

d_gene: .
v_gene: TRBV5-1
abundance: once
j_gene: TRBJ2-1
CDR3aa: CASKGTGTYNEQFF
CDR3nt: TGCGCCAGCAAGGGGACGGGGACCTACAATGAGCAGTTCTTC

d_gene: TRBD1
v_gene: TRBV5-5
abundance: .
j_gene: TRBJ2-2
CDR3aa: CASSLRQGAFSGELFF
CDR3nt: TGTGCCAGCAGTTTACGACAGGGGGCGTTTTCCGGGGAGCTGTTTTTT